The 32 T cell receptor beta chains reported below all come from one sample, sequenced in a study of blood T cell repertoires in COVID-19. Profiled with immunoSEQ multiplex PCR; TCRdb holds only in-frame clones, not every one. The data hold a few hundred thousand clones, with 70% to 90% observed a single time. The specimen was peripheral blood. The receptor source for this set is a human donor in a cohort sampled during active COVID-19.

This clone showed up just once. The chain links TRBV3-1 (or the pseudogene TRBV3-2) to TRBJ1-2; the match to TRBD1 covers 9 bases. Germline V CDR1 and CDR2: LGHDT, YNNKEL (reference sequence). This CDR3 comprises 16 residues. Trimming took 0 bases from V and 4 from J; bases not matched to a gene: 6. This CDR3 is CASSQDLETGGYGYTF. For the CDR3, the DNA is TGTGCCAGCAGCCAAGATCTGGAGACAGGGGGCTATGGCTACACCTTC.

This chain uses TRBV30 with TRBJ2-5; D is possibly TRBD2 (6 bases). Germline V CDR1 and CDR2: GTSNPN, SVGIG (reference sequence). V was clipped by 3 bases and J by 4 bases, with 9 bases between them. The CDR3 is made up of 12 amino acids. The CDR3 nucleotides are TGTGCCTGGAGCGGGAGCGGAGAGACCCAGTACTTC. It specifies CAWSGSGETQYF.

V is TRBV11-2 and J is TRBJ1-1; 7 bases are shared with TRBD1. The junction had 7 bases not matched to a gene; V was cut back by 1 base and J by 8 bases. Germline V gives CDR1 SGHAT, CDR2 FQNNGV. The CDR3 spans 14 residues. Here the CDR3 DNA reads TGTGCCAGCAGCTTAGGACAGGGAGCGACCGAAGCTTTCTTT. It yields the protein CASSLGQGATEAFF. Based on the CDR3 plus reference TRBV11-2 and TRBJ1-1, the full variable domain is EAGVAQSPRYKIIEKRQSVAFWCNPISGHATLYWYQQILGQGPKLLIQFQNNGVVDDSQLPKDRFSAERLKGVDSTLKIQPAKLEDSAVYLCASSLGQGATEAFFGQGTRLTVV.

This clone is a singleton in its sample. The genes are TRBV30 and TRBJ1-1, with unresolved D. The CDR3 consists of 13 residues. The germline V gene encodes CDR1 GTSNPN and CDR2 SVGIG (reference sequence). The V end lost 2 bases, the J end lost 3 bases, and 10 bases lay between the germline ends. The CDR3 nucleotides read TGTGCCTGGAGTAAACAGCCGGACACTGAAGCTTTCTTT. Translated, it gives CAWSKQPDTEAFF.

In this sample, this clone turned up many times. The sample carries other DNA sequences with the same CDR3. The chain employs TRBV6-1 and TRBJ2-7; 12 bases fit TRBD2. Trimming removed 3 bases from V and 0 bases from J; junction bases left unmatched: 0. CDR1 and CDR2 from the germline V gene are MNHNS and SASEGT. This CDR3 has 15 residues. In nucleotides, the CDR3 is TGTGCCAGCAGTGAGGGACTAGCGGGCTCCTACGAGCAGTACTTC. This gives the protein CASSEGLAGSYEQYF.

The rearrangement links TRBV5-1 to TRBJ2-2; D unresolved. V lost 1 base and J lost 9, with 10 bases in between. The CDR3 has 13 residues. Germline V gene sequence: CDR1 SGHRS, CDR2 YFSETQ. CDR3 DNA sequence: TGCGCCAGCAGCTTGAGGCAGGCCCGGGAGCTGTTTTTT. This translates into CASSLRQARELFF.

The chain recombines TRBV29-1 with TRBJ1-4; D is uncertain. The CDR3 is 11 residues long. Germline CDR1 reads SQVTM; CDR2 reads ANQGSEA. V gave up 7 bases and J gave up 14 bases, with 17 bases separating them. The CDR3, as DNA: TGCAGCGCCGGGGAGGGCAGATGGCTGTTTTTT. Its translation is CSAGEGRWLFF.

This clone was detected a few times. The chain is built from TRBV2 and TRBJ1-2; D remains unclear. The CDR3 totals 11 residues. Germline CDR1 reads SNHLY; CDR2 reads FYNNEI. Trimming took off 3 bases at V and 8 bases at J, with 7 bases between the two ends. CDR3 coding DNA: TGTGCCAGCAGTGAGGCGGCCGGCTACACCTTC. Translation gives CASSEAAGYTF.

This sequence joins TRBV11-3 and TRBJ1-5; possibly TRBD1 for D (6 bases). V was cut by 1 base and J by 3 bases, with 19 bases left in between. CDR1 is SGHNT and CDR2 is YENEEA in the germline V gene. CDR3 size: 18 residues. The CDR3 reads CASSLGVCSGVNNQPQHF. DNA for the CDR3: TGTGCCAGCAGCTTAGGGGTGTGCTCAGGGGTTAACAATCAGCCCCAGCATTTT. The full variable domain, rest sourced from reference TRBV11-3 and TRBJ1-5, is EAGVVQSPRYKIIEKKQPVAFWCNPISGHNTLYWYLQNLGQGPELLIRYENEEAVDDSQLPKDRFSAERLKGVDSTLKIQPAELGDSAVYLCASSLGVCSGVNNQPQHFGDGTRLSIL.

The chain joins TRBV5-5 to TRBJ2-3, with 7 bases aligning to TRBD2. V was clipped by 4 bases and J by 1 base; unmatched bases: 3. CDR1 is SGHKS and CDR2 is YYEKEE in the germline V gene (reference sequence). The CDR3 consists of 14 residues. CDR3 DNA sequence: TGTGCCAGCAGCGAGAGCGGGGGCACAGATACGCAGTATTTT. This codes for CASSESGGTDTQYF.

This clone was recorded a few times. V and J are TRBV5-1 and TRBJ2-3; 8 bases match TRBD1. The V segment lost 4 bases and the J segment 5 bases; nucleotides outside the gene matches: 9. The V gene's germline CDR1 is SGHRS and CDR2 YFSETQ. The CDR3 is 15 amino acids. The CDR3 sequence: CASSLGQGRLDTQYF. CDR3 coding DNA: TGCGCCAGCAGCCTCGGACAGGGAAGGTTAGATACGCAGTATTTT.

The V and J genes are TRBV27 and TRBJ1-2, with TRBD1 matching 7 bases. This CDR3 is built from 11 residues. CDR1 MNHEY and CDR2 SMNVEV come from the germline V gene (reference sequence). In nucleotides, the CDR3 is TGTGCTCCATGGAGACAGGGCCCCTACACCTTC. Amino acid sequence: CAPWRQGPYTF.

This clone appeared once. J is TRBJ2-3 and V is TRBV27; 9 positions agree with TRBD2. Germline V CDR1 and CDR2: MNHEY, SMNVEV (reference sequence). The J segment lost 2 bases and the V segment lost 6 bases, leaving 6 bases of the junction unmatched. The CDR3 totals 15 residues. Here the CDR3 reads CASSRTSDNTDTQYF. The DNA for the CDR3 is TGTGCCAGCAGCAGGACTAGCGACAACACAGATACGCAGTATTTT.

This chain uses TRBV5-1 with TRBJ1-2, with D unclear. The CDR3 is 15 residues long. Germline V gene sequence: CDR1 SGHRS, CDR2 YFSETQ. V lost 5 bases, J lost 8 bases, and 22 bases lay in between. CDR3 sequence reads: CASRPQSGLTGGYTF. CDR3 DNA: TGCGCCAGCAGACCACAGTCCGGGCTCACGGGGGGCTACACCTTC.

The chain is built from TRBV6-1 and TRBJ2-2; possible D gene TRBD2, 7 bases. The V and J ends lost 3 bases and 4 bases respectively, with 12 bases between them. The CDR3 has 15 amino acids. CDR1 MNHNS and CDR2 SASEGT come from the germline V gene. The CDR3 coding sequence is TGTGCCAGCAGTGAGTGGGGGGGGCCCACCGGGGAGCTGTTTTTT. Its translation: CASSEWGGPTGELFF.

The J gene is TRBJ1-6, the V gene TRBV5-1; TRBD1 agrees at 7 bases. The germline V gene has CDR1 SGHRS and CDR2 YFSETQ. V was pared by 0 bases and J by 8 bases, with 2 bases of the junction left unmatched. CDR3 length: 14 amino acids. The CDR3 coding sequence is TGCGCCAGCAGCTTGGACAGGGGACATTCACCCCTCCACTTT. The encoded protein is CASSLDRGHSPLHF. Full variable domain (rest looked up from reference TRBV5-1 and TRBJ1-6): KAGVTQTPRYLIKTRGQQVTLSCSPISGHRSVSWYQQTPGQGLQFLFEYFSETQRNKGNFPGRFSGRQFSNSRSEMNVSTLELGDSALYLCASSLDRGHSPLHFGNGTRLTVT.

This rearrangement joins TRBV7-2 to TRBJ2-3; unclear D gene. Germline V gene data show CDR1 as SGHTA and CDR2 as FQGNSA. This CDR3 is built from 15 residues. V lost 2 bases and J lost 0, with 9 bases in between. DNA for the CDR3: TGTGCCAGCAGCTTACAGGTATCTAGCACAGATACGCAGTATTTT. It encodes CASSLQVSSTDTQYF.

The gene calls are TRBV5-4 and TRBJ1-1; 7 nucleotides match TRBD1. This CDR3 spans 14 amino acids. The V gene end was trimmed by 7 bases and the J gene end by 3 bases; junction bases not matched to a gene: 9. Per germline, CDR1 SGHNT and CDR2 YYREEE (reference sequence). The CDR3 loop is CASRHRDSDTEAFF. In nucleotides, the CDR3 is TGTGCCAGCCGGCACCGGGACAGTGACACTGAAGCTTTCTTT.

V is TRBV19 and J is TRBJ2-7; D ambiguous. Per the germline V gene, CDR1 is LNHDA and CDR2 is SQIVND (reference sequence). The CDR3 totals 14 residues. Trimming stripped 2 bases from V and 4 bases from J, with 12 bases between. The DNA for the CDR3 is TGTGCCAGTAGTATACCCGGGTTTGGGTACGAGCAGTACTTC. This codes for CASSIPGFGYEQYF.

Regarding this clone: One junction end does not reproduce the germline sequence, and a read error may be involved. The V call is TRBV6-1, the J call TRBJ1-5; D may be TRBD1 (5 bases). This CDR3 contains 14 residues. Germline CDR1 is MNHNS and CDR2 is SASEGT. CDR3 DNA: TGTGCCAGCAGTGAACAGGGAGGCAAACAGCCCCAGCATTTT. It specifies CASSEQGGKQPQHF.

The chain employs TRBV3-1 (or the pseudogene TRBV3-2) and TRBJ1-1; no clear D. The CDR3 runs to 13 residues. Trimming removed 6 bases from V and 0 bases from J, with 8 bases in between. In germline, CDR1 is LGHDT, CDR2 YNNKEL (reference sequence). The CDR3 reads CASSRQVNTEAFF. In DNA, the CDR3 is TGTGCCAGCAGTCGTCAGGTGAACACTGAAGCTTTCTTT.

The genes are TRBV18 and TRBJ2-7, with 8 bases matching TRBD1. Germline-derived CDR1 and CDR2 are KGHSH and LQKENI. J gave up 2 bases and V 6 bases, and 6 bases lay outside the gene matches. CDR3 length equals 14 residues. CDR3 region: CASSDQGAAYEQYF. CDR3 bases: TGTGCCAGCTCGGATCAGGGGGCAGCCTACGAGCAGTACTTC.

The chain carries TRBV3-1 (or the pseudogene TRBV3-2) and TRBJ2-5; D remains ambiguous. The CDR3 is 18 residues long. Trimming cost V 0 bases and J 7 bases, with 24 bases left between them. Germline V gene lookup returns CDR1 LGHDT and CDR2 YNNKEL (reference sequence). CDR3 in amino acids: CASSQDLFRTPSRGTQYF. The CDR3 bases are TGTGCCAGCAGCCAAGATCTTTTTCGAACCCCGTCGCGTGGGACCCAGTACTTC.

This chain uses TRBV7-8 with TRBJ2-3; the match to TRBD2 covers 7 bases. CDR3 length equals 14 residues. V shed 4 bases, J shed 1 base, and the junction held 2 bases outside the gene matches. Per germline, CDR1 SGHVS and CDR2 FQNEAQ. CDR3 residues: CASSSTSGTDTQYF. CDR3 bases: TGTGCCAGCAGCTCAACTAGCGGCACAGATACGCAGTATTTT.

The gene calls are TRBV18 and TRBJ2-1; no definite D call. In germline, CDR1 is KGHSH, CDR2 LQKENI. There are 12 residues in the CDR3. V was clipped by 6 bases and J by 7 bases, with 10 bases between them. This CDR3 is CASSPTRNEQFF. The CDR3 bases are TGTGCCAGCTCCCCGACAAGGAATGAGCAGTTCTTC.

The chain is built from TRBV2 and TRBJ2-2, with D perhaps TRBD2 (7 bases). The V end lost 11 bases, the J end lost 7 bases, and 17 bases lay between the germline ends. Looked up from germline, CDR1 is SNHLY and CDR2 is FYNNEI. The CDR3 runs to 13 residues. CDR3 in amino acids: CAGGGGASGELFF. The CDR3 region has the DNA TGTGCCGGGGGCGGGGGAGCCAGCGGGGAGCTGTTTTTT.

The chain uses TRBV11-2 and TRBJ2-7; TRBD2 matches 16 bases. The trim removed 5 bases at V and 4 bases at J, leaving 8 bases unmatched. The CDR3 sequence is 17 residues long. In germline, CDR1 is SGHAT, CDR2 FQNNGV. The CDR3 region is CASSAPGLAGGRYEQYF. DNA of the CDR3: TGTGCCAGCAGCGCCCCGGGACTAGCGGGAGGGAGGTACGAGCAGTACTTC. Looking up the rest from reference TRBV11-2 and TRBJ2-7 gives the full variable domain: EAGVAQSPRYKIIEKRQSVAFWCNPISGHATLYWYQQILGQGPKLLIQFQNNGVVDDSQLPKDRFSAERLKGVDSTLKIQPAKLEDSAVYLCASSAPGLAGGRYEQYFGPGTRLTVT.

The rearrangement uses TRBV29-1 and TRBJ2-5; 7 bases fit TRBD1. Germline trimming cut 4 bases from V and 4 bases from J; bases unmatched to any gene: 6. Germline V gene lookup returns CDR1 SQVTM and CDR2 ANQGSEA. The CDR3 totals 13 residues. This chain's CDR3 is CSVGQGVVETQYF. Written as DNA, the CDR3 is TGCAGCGTTGGCCAGGGGGTAGTAGAGACCCAGTACTTC.

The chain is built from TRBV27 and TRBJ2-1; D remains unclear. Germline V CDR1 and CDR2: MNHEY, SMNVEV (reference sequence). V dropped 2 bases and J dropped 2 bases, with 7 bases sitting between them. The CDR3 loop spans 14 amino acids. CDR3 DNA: TGTGCCAGCAGTTTAGGGCCGCCCTACAATGAGCAGTTCTTC. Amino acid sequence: CASSLGPPYNEQFF.

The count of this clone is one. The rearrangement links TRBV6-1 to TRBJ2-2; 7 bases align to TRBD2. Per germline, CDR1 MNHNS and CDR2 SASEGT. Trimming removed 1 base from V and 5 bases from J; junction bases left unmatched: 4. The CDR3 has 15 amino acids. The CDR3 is CASSEDAGGTGELFF. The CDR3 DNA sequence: TGTGCCAGCAGTGAAGATGCCGGGGGGACCGGGGAGCTGTTTTTT.

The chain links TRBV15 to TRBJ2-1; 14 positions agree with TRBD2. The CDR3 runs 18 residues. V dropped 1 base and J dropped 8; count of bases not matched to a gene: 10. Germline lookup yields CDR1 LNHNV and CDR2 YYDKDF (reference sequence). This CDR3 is CATSRGPGTSGSMYEQFF. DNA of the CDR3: TGTGCCACCAGCAGAGGCCCCGGGACTAGCGGGAGTATGTATGAGCAGTTCTTC.

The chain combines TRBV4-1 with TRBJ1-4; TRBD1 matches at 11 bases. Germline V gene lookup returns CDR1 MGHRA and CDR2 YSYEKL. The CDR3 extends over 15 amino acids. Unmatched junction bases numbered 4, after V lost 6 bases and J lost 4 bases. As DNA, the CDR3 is TGCGCCAGCAGTCGGACAGGGGGCCATAATGAAAAACTGTTTTTT. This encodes CASSRTGGHNEKLFF.